Given below is one T cell receptor (beta chain) in context. What it binds is not known. The data originate from a study of T cells in Graves' hyperthyroidism and ophthalmopathy. General study findings and limits: Also found in blood were most expanded thyroid clonotypes above 0.001.

RNA transcripts provided the source from which TCR beta CDR3 regions were amplified. A set of HTBI primers served as the primers for a first-round RT-PCR of the TCR CDR3. TCRdb ran MiXCR on the multiplex PCR reads and lists one entry per CDR3 protein. The data contain hundreds of thousands of distinct CDR3 sequences, 14% of them singletons. The V gene's germline CDR1 is SGHAT and CDR2 FQNNGV. The length of the CDR3 is 19 residues. J gave up 5 bases and V 0 bases, and 11 bases lay outside the gene matches. This sequence originates from a young woman with Graves' hyperthyroidism. The rearrangement joins TRBV11-2 to TRBJ2-1, with TRBD2 matching 12 bases. Sequencing used blood. The CDR3 spells CASSLDGQASSGRDNEQFF. CDR3 nucleotides: TGTGCCAGCAGCTTAGATGGGCAGGCCTCTAGCGGGAGGGACAATGAGCAGTTCTTC.